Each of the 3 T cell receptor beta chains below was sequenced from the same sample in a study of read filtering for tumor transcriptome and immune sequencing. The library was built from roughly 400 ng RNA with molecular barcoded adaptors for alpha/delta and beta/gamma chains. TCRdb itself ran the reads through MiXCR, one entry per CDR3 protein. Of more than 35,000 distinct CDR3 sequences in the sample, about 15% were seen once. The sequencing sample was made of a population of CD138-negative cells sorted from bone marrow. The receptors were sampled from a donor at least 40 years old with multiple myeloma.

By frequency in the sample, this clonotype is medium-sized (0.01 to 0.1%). CDR3 sequence (DNA): TGTGCCAGCAGCTTCATTGGAAGCTCCTACAATGAGCAGTTCTTC. Protein sequence: CASSFIGSSYNEQFF. The rearrangement joins TRBV5-6 to TRBJ2-1; D gene uncertain. Germline V gene sequence: CDR1 SGHDT, CDR2 YYEEEE. V was cut by 2 bases and J by 0 bases, with 9 bases left in between. The CDR3 runs 15 residues.

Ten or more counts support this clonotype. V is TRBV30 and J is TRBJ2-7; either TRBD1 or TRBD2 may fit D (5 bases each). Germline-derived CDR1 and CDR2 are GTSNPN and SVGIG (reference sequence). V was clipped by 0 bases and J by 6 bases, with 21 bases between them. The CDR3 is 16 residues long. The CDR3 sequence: CAWSVRGGTRPGEQYF. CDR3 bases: TGTGCCTGGAGTGTCAGAGGTGGGACCCGTCCGGGCGAGCAGTACTTC. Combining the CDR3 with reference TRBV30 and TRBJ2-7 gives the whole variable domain SQTIHQWPATLVQPVGSPLSLECTVEGTSNPNLYWYRQAAGRGLQLLFYSVGIGQISSEVPQNLSASRPQDRQFILSSKKLLLSDSGFYLCAWSVRGGTRPGEQYFGPGTRLTVT.

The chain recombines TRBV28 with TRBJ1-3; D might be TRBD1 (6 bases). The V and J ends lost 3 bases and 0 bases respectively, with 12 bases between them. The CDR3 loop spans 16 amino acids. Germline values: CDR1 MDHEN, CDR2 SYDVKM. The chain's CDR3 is CASSFLGGLSGNTIYF. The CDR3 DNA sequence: TGTGCCAGCAGTTTTCTCGGGGGGCTCTCTGGAAACACCATATATTTT.